The 25 T cell receptor beta chains below all came from one sample that was sequenced in a study of blood T cell repertoires in COVID-19. TCRdb's table, derived via immunoSEQ multiplex PCR, lists solely in-frame clones and lacks some. The sample shows about 140,000 clones, about 79% of them seen only once. The specimen was peripheral blood. These receptor sequences come from a man between 60 and 70 years old with active or convalescent COVID-19.

The chain recombines TRBV5-1 with TRBJ1-4; D perhaps matches TRBD1 (6 bases). Germline values: CDR1 SGHRS, CDR2 YFSETQ. CDR3 length equals 15 residues. V was clipped by 6 bases and J by 4 bases, with 16 bases between them. The CDR3 sequence: CASNRRGLDNEKLFF. The CDR3 DNA sequence: TGCGCCAGCAACCGTAGGGGGTTGGATAATGAAAAACTGTTTTTT. The full variable domain, with the rest looked up from reference TRBV5-1 and TRBJ1-4, is KAGVTQTPRYLIKTRGQQVTLSCSPISGHRSVSWYQQTPGQGLQFLFEYFSETQRNKGNFPGRFSGRQFSNSRSEMNVSTLELGDSALYLCASNRRGLDNEKLFFGSGTQLSVL.

Turning to this clone: Germline and junction disagree at one end, which may indicate a read error. This chain uses TRBV6-1 with TRBJ1-2; no firm D call. There are 14 residues in the CDR3. Germline CDR1 MNHNS, CDR2 SASEGT. CDR3 loop: CASCERAPNYGYTF. CDR3 DNA: TGTGCCAGCTGTGAGCGGGCCCCAAACTATGGCTACACCTTC.

This sequence joins TRBV10-3 and TRBJ1-1, with TRBD1 as a possible D gene (5 bases). The CDR3 extends over 14 amino acids. In germline, CDR1 is ENHRY, CDR2 SYGVKD. V was pared by 6 bases and J by 4 bases, with 15 bases between. The CDR3 reads CAIRGVGGFTEAFF. Written as DNA, the CDR3 is TGTGCCATCAGGGGCGTCGGGGGTTTCACTGAAGCTTTCTTT.

V and J are TRBV6-5 and TRBJ2-5; no firm D call. The CDR3 has 14 amino acids. V shed 5 bases and J shed 4 bases, with 14 bases lying between them. Germline V gene data show CDR1 as MNHEY and CDR2 as SVGAGI. The CDR3 DNA reads as TGTGCCAGCAGTAGTAAACTCGATTTAGAGACCCAGTACTTC. This encodes CASSSKLDLETQYF.

This clone appeared a single time. The chain uses TRBV19 and TRBJ1-5; 8 nucleotides line up with TRBD1. Trimming took 4 bases from V and 6 from J; bases not matched to a gene: 5. The germline CDR1 and CDR2 sequences are LNHDA and SQIVND (reference sequence). The CDR3 runs to 14 residues. In DNA, the CDR3 is TGTGCCAGTAGTACATCAGGGGGCTTTCAGCCCCAGCATTTT. Protein: CASSTSGGFQPQHF.

The V gene is TRBV4-3, the J gene TRBJ2-1; D might be TRBD2 (5 bases). The CDR3 extends over 16 amino acids. V lost 1 base, J lost 3 bases, and 13 bases lay in between. Germline-derived CDR1 and CDR2 are LGHNA and YSLEER. The CDR3 region is CASSQGLGADYNEQFF. The CDR3 DNA is TGCGCCAGCAGCCAAGGATTGGGAGCAGACTACAATGAGCAGTTCTTC.

This chain uses TRBV21-1 with TRBJ1-3; TRBD1 is the table's D call, not checked against the DNA. TRBV21-1 is designated a pseudogene. The CDR3 has 20 residues. The CDR3 sequence: CASSNLRQSRAPGSGNTIYF. DNA of the CDR3: TGTGCCAGCAGCAACCTGCGACAGTCTAGAGCTCCAGGCTCTGGAAACACCATATATTTT.

This chain links TRBV5-1 with TRBJ2-4; 8 nucleotides line up with TRBD1. CDR3 length equals 16 residues. Germline CDR1 SGHRS, CDR2 YFSETQ. Trimming took 4 bases from V and 6 from J; bases not matched to a gene: 12. The CDR3 region has the DNA TGCGCCAGCAGCCCGTCGGGCGGACAGGGTCCAAACATTCAGTACTTC. This codes for CASSPSGGQGPNIQYF.

This chain links TRBV5-8 with TRBJ1-1, with D hard to call. Germline assignment: CDR1 SGHTS and CDR2 YDEGEE. The CDR3 extends over 15 amino acids. Trimming shortened V by 3 bases and J by 6 bases, and 18 bases separated the two germline ends. The CDR3: CASSSRRSLLAEAFF. CDR3 DNA sequence: TGTGCCAGCAGCTCGCGACGGAGTCTTTTAGCTGAAGCTTTCTTT.

CDR3 coding DNA: TGTGCCAGCAGCTTAGCGCGGGCCCCTGGGGCTTTCTTT. The encoded protein is CASSLARAPGAFF. The rearrangement joins TRBV7-2 to TRBJ1-1, with unresolved D. Germline values: CDR1 SGHTA, CDR2 FQGNSA. V shed 0 bases and J shed 11 bases, with 13 bases lying between them. This CDR3 has 13 amino acids.

The chain carries TRBV5-6 and TRBJ2-7; a possible D gene is TRBD2 (5 bases). Germline V gene lookup returns CDR1 SGHDT and CDR2 YYEEEE. Between the trimmed V and J ends, which lost 5 bases and 5 bases, there was a span of 17 bases. The CDR3 sequence is 14 residues long. The CDR3 loop reads CASRSPSSSHEQYV. In DNA form, the CDR3 reads TGTGCCAGCAGATCCCCCTCTAGCAGTCACGAGCAGTACGTC.

J is TRBJ2-7 and V is TRBV13, with 9 bases identical to TRBD1. This CDR3 is 14 amino acids long. The V gene end was trimmed by 3 bases and the J gene end by 6 bases; junction bases not matched to a gene: 6. In germline, CDR1 is PRHDT, CDR2 FYEKMQ (reference sequence). The CDR3 nucleotides are TGTGCCAGCAGCTTTGGGACAGGGTATTCCGAGCAGTACTTC. This sequence encodes CASSFGTGYSEQYF.

In nucleotides, the CDR3 is TGTGCCAGTACCGATCCCAGGTCCGGAGCCAAAAACATTCAGTACTTC. It specifies CASTDPRSGAKNIQYF. This sequence joins TRBV19 and TRBJ2-4; no firm D call. The germline V gene encodes CDR1 LNHDA and CDR2 SQIVND (reference sequence). Trimming cost V 7 bases and J 0 bases, with 16 bases left between them. The CDR3 covers 16 residues.

The gene calls are TRBV12-3 or TRBV12-4 and TRBJ1-2; D ambiguous. V lost 4 bases and J 4 bases, leaving 7 bases between the germline ends. The CDR3 loop spans 12 amino acids. The CDR3 bases are TGTGCCAGCAGTTCAGACACCTATGGCTACACCTTC. This encodes CASSSDTYGYTF.

The gene calls are TRBV11-3 and TRBJ1-6; the D gene is possibly TRBD1 (6 bases). This CDR3 region has 14 residues. Germline CDR1 SGHNT, CDR2 YENEEA. Trimming took off 4 bases at V and 9 bases at J, with 13 bases between the two ends. As DNA, the CDR3 is TGTGCCAGCAGCTCCTCCAGGGGATCTTCACCCCTCCACTTT. Translated: CASSSSRGSSPLHF.

This clone was counted once. The genes are TRBV7-9 and TRBJ2-7; TRBD2 might be the D (6 bases). Germline CDR1 SEHNR, CDR2 FQNEAQ (reference sequence). This CDR3 has 12 amino acids. V was cut by 5 bases and J by 6 bases, with 11 bases left in between. The CDR3: CASSLYGGEQYV. The CDR3 DNA reads as TGTGCCAGCAGCCTCTACGGGGGCGAGCAGTACGTC.

CDR3 region: CASSLDGGNNQPQHF. In DNA form, the CDR3 reads TGTGCCAGCAGCTTAGATGGGGGGAACAATCAGCCCCAGCATTTT. This rearrangement joins TRBV11-2 to TRBJ1-5, with D possibly TRBD1 on 5 matching bases. The germline gives CDR1 SGHAT, CDR2 FQNNGV. The CDR3 consists of 15 residues. Trimming left V 0 bases short and J 3 bases short, with 9 bases between.

The rearrangement joins TRBV7-8 to TRBJ2-1; D is possibly TRBD2 (6 bases). The germline CDR1 and CDR2 sequences are SGHVS and FQNEAQ. Trimming left V 10 bases short and J 0 bases short, with 19 bases between. The CDR3 has 16 residues. CDR3 sequence (DNA): TGTGCCACCAAAGGTATAGCGGTGAGCTCCTACAATGAGCAGTTCTTC. Translation: CATKGIAVSSYNEQFF.

This chain links TRBV6-5 with TRBJ1-3; D uncertain. This CDR3 comprises 16 residues. The V gene lost 0 bases and the J gene lost 0 bases, with 9 bases spanning the gap. CDR1 and CDR2 (germline): MNHEY, SVGAGI. CDR3 nucleotides: TGTGCCAGCAGTTACTCTGCCCTCAGCTCTGGAAACACCATATATTTT. This gives the protein CASSYSALSSGNTIYF.

The chain combines TRBV12-3 or TRBV12-4 with TRBJ1-5; D is undetermined. Trimming removed 8 bases from V and 10 bases from J, with 12 bases in between. The CDR3 sequence is 11 residues long. The CDR3 bases are TGTGCCAGCGGCCAATCATCTCCCCAGCATTTT. Translating gives CASGQSSPQHF.

The rearrangement joins TRBV5-1 to TRBJ2-5, with 8 bases lining up with TRBD2. Looked up from germline, CDR1 is SGHRS and CDR2 is YFSETQ. Germline trimming cut 4 bases from V and 1 base from J; bases unmatched to any gene: 12. The length of the CDR3 is 17 residues. The CDR3 coding sequence is TGCGCCAGCAGCCCGTCCGCCGGGGGGGGGACCCAAGAGACCCAGTACTTC. Residues: CASSPSAGGGTQETQYF.

The genes are TRBV9 and TRBJ2-1; TRBD1 aligns across 9 bases. J lost 6 bases, V lost 4 bases, and 11 bases had no gene match. CDR1 and CDR2 from the germline V gene are SGDLS and YYNGEE. This CDR3 has 16 residues. The CDR3 loop reads CASSLNRDRETNEQFF. In nucleotides, the CDR3 is TGTGCCAGCAGCCTCAACCGGGACAGGGAAACCAATGAGCAGTTCTTC.

The chain joins TRBV30 to TRBJ1-2; tentatively, D is TRBD1 (5 bases). CDR3 length: 14 amino acids. V was shortened by 4 bases and J by 2 bases, with 14 bases between the two germline ends. The germline gives CDR1 GTSNPN, CDR2 SVGIG (reference sequence). The CDR3 bases are TGTGCCTGGACAGATATTTCAGGGAACTATGGCTACACCTTC. Translating gives CAWTDISGNYGYTF. Based on the CDR3 plus reference TRBV30 and TRBJ1-2, the full variable domain is SQTIHQWPATLVQPVGSPLSLECTVEGTSNPNLYWYRQAAGRGLQLLFYSVGIGQISSEVPQNLSASRPQDRQFILSSKKLLLSDSGFYLCAWTDISGNYGYTFGSGTRLTVV.

The V call is TRBV30, the J call TRBJ1-6; D unresolved. With 4 bases removed from V and 7 bases from J, the gap between germline ends came to 14 bases. Germline V gene lookup returns CDR1 GTSNPN and CDR2 SVGIG (reference sequence). The CDR3 runs to 14 residues. The CDR3 spells CAWTYTLANSPLHF. CDR3 sequence (DNA): TGTGCCTGGACATACACCTTAGCCAATTCACCCCTCCACTTT.

The chain carries TRBV10-3 and TRBJ2-5, with D possibly TRBD1 on 6 matching bases. The V end lost 3 bases, the J end lost 0 bases, and 11 bases lay between the germline ends. The CDR3 is 15 residues long. Per the germline V gene, CDR1 is ENHRY and CDR2 is SYGVKD. The CDR3 nucleotides are TGTGCCATCAGTGACCGGGGACAAGACCAAGAGACCCAGTACTTC. Amino acid sequence: CAISDRGQDQETQYF.